The rows below give T cell receptor beta chains drawn from one sample of a study of blood T cell repertoires in COVID-19. Assay used: immunoSEQ multiplex PCR; TCRdb lists only in-frame clones, some missing. The table shows tens of thousands of clones, with 86% occurring only once. The sequencing input was peripheral blood. The origin of the receptors is a human donor in a cohort sampled during active COVID-19. The CDR3 runs from the conserved cysteine through the conserved F or W. D genes are given only for firm matches. The listing skips clone size in some rows; elsewhere it reads once, few, many or a size class.

D gene,clone size,CDR3 length,J gene,V gene,CDR3 DNA,CDR3 protein
.,.,15,TRBJ1-6,TRBV9,TGTGCCAGCAGCGTATTGGACAGTCTAAATTCACCCCTCCACTTT,CASSVLDSLNSPLHF
.,.,13,TRBJ2-1,TRBV4-2,TGTGCCAGCAGCCAATTAGGAGGTAATGAGCAGTTCTTC,CASSQLGGNEQFF
.,few,12,TRBJ1-2,TRBV28,TGTGCCAGCACTGGGCGCTGGTATGGCTACACCTTC,CASTGRWYGYTF
TRBD1,.,17,TRBJ2-3,TRBV7-3,TGTGCCAGCAGCCTCGGCCCCTCGACAGGGGACACAGATACGCAGTATTTT,CASSLGPSTGDTDTQYF
.,.,15,TRBJ1-4,TRBV19,TGTGCCAGTAGTTCACCGGGACACAGTAATGAAAAACTGTTTTTT,CASSSPGHSNEKLFF
TRBD1,.,15,TRBJ1-1,TRBV11-2,TGTGCCAGCAGCTTAACAGGCAGGGGGCGTTCTGAAGCTTTCTTT,CASSLTGRGRSEAFF
.,.,17,TRBJ2-1,TRBV3-1/TRBV3-2,TGTGCCAGCAGCCAAAGCCCTGACAGGAAAAATTACAATGAGCAGTTCTTC,CASSQSPDRKNYNEQFF
.,.,16,TRBJ2-3,TRBV30,TGTGCCTGGAGCTACCTCAGCGGGCTAACTATGGATACGCAGTATTTT,CAWSYLSGLTMDTQYF
.,.,11,TRBJ2-7,TRBV28,TGTGCCAGCAGTTTCCGGGACGAGCAGTACTTC,CASSFRDEQYF
.,.,14,TRBJ1-1,TRBV2,TGTGCCAGCACTTTAGAAACGGGACTGCCTGAAGCTTTCTTT,CASTLETGLPEAFF
TRBD2,.,16,TRBJ2-3,TRBV27,TGTGCCAGCAGTTCTACCGTTGCGGGAGGGAAAGATACGCAGTATTTT,CASSSTVAGGKDTQYF
.,.,14,TRBJ1-2,TRBV4-2,TGTGCCAGCAGCCTGCGACAGGTTTACTATGGCTACACCTTC,CASSLRQVYYGYTF
TRBD1,.,17,TRBJ1-6,TRBV5-6,TGTGCCAGCAGCCCTGGACAGGCCGGCTCCTATAATTCACCCCTCCACTTT,CASSPGQAGSYNSPLHF
.,.,13,TRBJ2-7,TRBV7-9,TGTGCCAGCAGCCCTCCAGTCTCCTACGAGCAGTACTTC,CASSPPVSYEQYF
.,.,16,TRBJ1-2,TRBV2,TGTGCCAGCAGTGAAGCGCTAACAGGAGGGGAAAATGGCTACACCTTC,CASSEALTGGENGYTF
.,.,14,TRBJ1-2,TRBV29-1,TGCAGCGTTGAAGGACAACCTCCTAACTATGGCTACACCTTC,CSVEGQPPNYGYTF
.,.,15,TRBJ1-5,TRBV5-5,TGTGCCAGCACCGAGTCCGGGTTAGGCAATCAGCCCCAGCATTTT,CASTESGLGNQPQHF
.,.,12,TRBJ2-1,TRBV12-3/TRBV12-4,TGTGCCAGCAGTTATCTAGGGGATGAGCAGTTCTTC,CASSYLGDEQFF
.,.,15,TRBJ2-4,TRBV9,TGTGCCAGCAGCGTAACGGCAGGGTCCCAAAACATTCAGTACTTC,CASSVTAGSQNIQYF
TRBD1,.,16,TRBJ1-2,TRBV4-1,TGCGCCAGCAGCCAGGTGACAGGGGCCTCTAACTATGGCTACACCTTC,CASSQVTGASNYGYTF
.,.,14,TRBJ1-1,TRBV7-2,TGTGCCAGCAGCTTAGGCTACAGGGTTACTGAAGCTTTCTTT,CASSLGYRVTEAFF
TRBD1,.,17,TRBJ1-3,TRBV19,TGTGCCAGTAGTATACGTCACAGGGGTATTTCTGGAAACACCATATATTTT,CASSIRHRGISGNTIYF
.,.,14,TRBJ1-2,TRBV30,TGTGCCTGGAGTAAAATTAGAATTAACTATGGCTACACCTTC,CAWSKIRINYGYTF
TRBD1,.,16,TRBJ2-1,TRBV5-1,TGCGCCAGCAGCGGTACCGGGACAGGTTCCTACAATGAGCAGTTCTTC,CASSGTGTGSYNEQFF
TRBD1,.,12,TRBJ1-2,TRBV5-1,TGCGCCAGCCGGACAGGGACCTATGGCTACACCTTC,CASRTGTYGYTF
.,once,12,TRBJ1-3,TRBV30,TGTGCCTGGAGTGTACTCGGAAACACCATATATTTT,CAWSVLGNTIYF
.,.,12,TRBJ2-5,TRBV5-5,TGTGCCAGCAGCTTGCCTCAAGAGACCCAGTACTTC,CASSLPQETQYF
.,.,12,TRBJ2-5,TRBV18,TGTGCCAGCTCCCTTAGTAAAGAGACCCAGTACTTC,CASSLSKETQYF
TRBD1,.,13,TRBJ1-1,TRBV7-3,TGTGCCAGCAGCCGACAGGGGAACACTGAAGCTTTCTTT,CASSRQGNTEAFF